This TCR beta chain was recorded in a study of blood T cell repertoires in COVID-19. The overall study: There were acute and convalescent COVID-19 samples, and they came from the United States, Italy and Spain.

Enrollment of patients from Seattle took place during active infection, with longitudinal follow-up. Per the original methods: Researchers report that nucleated cell counts were estimated from reference gene primer amplification. Libraries were prepared by immunoSEQ multiplex PCR; TCRdb keeps only in-frame clonotypes and omits some of them. Clonal size and the V and J genes are those of that table, whereas D and trimming came from the DNA. The sample yields hundreds of thousands of clones, 88% seen once. Sequencing input: peripheral blood. The clonotype comes from a woman aged 30 to 39 with COVID-19, enrolled during active disease.

CDR3 DNA: TGTGCCAGCAGCTTAGCAGGGGGCGCGGGCACTGAAGCTTTCTTT. Encoded protein: CASSLAGGAGTEAFF. V and J are TRBV7-2 and TRBJ1-1; TRBD1 agrees at 7 bases. The germline V gene has CDR1 SGHTA and CDR2 FQGNSA. Trimming cost V 0 bases and J 4 bases; bases outside gene matches: 5. CDR3 length: 15 amino acids.